This T cell receptor beta chain was profiled in a study of blood T cell repertoires in COVID-19. Assay: immunoSEQ multiplex PCR; the TCRdb copy retains only in-frame clones and omits some. The sample holds over 300,000 clones, around 80% seen once. The CDR3 has 12 amino acids. V was clipped by 4 bases and J by 5 bases, with 7 bases between them. CDR1 is LGHNA, CDR2 YSLEER, per germline. This clone was seen a single time. The V call is TRBV4-3, the J call TRBJ2-3, with D unclear. The TCR originated in a woman in her 50s with acute or convalescent COVID-19. What was sequenced was peripheral blood. This CDR3 reads CASSRTRDTQYF. Written as DNA, the CDR3 is TGCGCCAGCAGCCGAACCAGAGATACGCAGTATTTT.